The clone carrying this T cell receptor beta chain was counted ten times or more. Its matching antigen is unknown. This specimen belongs to a study of CD8 T cells in ankylosing spondylitis. The study's findings and limits: In the blood and synovial fluid of reactive arthritis, some motif variants had been previously reported. Within ankylosing spondylitis blood, a TCR beta motif made up of roughly eight highly homologous variants appeared to be characteristic.

5'-RACE, quantitative and with molecular barcodes, yielded the TCR beta libraries. TCRdb recomputed calls from the 5' RACE reads with MiXCR, one row per CDR3 protein. Altogether about 90,000 distinct CDR3 sequences are present, roughly 10% being singletons, with the ten largest covering 30% to 35%. The sample was blood, either unsorted or a sorted T cell fraction (not recorded which). The receptor was derived from a male donor with ankylosing spondylitis.

CDR3: CASSLGAGEQPQHF. The CDR3 region has the DNA TGTGCCAGCAGCTTAGGGGCAGGCGAACAGCCCCAGCATTTT. This chain links TRBV7-9 with TRBJ1-5; D gene ambiguous. This CDR3 contains 14 residues. V shed 1 base and J shed 7 bases, with 11 bases lying between them. Germline CDR1 reads SEHNR; CDR2 reads FQNEAQ (reference sequence).